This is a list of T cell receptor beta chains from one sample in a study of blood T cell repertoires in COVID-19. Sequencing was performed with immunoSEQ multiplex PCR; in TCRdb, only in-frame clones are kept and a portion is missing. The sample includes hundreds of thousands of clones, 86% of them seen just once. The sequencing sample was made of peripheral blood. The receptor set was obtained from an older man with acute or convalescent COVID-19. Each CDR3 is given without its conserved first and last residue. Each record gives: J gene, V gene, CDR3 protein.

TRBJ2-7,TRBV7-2,ASSGASGVYEQY
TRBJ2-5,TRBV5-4,ASSLGGQKQETQY
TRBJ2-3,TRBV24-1,ATSDWGGPDTQY
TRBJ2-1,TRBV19,ASSRGLAVYNEQF
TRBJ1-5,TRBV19,ASSATGFQPQH
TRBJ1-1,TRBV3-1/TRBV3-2,ASSRLQVGNTEAF
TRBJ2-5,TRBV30,AWSVGPGEGTQY
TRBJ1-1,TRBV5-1,ASSFGAGGKTEAF
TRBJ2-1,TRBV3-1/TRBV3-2,ASGPSGSRSYNEQF
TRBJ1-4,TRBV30,AWSSGAGPFGLF
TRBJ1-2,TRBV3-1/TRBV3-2,ASSQEGRTHGYT
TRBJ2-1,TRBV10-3,AISEPAGPYNEQF